The present T cell receptor (beta chain) was sequenced within a study of blood T cells in healthy people across ages. Trimming left V 6 bases short and J 7 bases short, with 13 bases between. The CDR3 covers 13 residues. This clonotype came up once. Its antigen is undetermined. The use of a sample-barcoded 5' primer and a J-beta primer mix characterized a second PCR of roughly 7 to 11 cycles. TCRdb independently ran MiXCR on the 5' RACE reads; one entry per CDR3 protein. The sample holds over 1,500,000 distinct CDR3 sequences, less than 50% seen once. Points from the study as a whole: Any conclusive comparison of naive versus antigen-experienced cells was prevented by using unsorted PBMCs.

The sample consisted of blood. The genes are TRBV12-3 or TRBV12-4 and TRBJ2-1; perhaps TRBD2 as D (5 bases). The TCR sequence derives from a woman between 35 and 50 years old in good health. The CDR3 nucleotides are TGTGCCAGCAGCCTAGATGAGCGGAATGAGCAGTTCTTC. It is translated as CASSLDERNEQFF.